Below are 32 T cell receptor beta chains sequenced from a single sample in a study of blood T cell repertoires in COVID-19. Assay used: immunoSEQ multiplex PCR; TCRdb lists only in-frame clones, some missing. This sample has about 400,000 clones, with 75% to 90% found just once. The specimen was peripheral blood. Receptors originate from an older woman with COVID-19, enrolled during active disease.

This chain uses TRBV9 with TRBJ2-1; 8 positions agree with TRBD1. Germline V gene data show CDR1 as SGDLS and CDR2 as YYNGEE. The CDR3 consists of 16 residues. J was trimmed by 6 bases and V by 4 bases; bases with no gene match: 12. The CDR3 here is CASSTLPGQAGNEQFF. The CDR3 DNA reads TGTGCCAGCAGCACCCTTCCGGGACAGGCCGGCAATGAGCAGTTCTTC.

The table lists this clone with a count of one. CDR3 DNA sequence: TGTGCCAGCAGGGACTTACAAAGGTCCCAGCATTTT. Protein: CASRDLQRSQHF. V gene TRBV6-5 combines with J gene TRBJ1-5; D not resolved. The CDR3 runs to 12 residues. The V gene lost 6 bases and the J gene lost 11 bases, with 14 bases spanning the gap. Germline V gives CDR1 MNHEY, CDR2 SVGAGI.

The J gene is TRBJ1-1, the V gene TRBV11-3; D may be TRBD1 (5 bases). From germline, CDR1 is SGHNT and CDR2 YENEEA. This CDR3 has 14 residues. The V end was cut by 3 bases, the J end by 1 base, with 9 bases between. The CDR3 loop reads CASSLGLSNTEAFF. The CDR3 coding sequence is TGTGCCAGCAGCTTGGGACTATCGAACACTGAAGCTTTCTTT.

This clone was counted a few times. The CDR3 spells CASSFRGSTDTQYF. The CDR3 DNA reads as TGTGCCAGCAGCTTCAGAGGGAGCACAGATACGCAGTATTTT. This chain joins TRBV5-4 and TRBJ2-3; possibly TRBD2 for D (5 bases). The V gene's germline CDR1 is SGHNT and CDR2 YYREEE (reference sequence). The CDR3 extends over 14 amino acids. The V gene lost 2 bases and the J gene lost 0 bases, with 7 bases spanning the gap.

In this sample, this clone turned up once. This chain connects TRBV4-1 to TRBJ1-2; 8 bases line up with TRBD1. CDR1 and CDR2 from the germline V gene are MGHRA and YSYEKL. Trimming at V came to 3 bases and at J to 0 bases, leaving 6 bases not matched to a gene. There are 16 residues in the CDR3. The CDR3 is CASSQDGQGTNYGYTF. CDR3 bases: TGCGCCAGCAGCCAGGATGGACAGGGAACTAACTATGGCTACACCTTC.

V and J are TRBV15 and TRBJ1-2; D is undetermined. This CDR3 is 14 amino acids long. The V end was cut by 0 bases, the J end by 5 bases, with 10 bases between. Germline V gives CDR1 LNHNV, CDR2 YYDKDF (reference sequence). In DNA form, the CDR3 reads TGTGCCACCAGCAGAGATACCGCCGAGTATGGCTACACCTTC. Encoded protein: CATSRDTAEYGYTF.

The chain is built from TRBV9 and TRBJ1-3; D gene uncertain. Germline CDR1 SGDLS, CDR2 YYNGEE. CDR3 length equals 15 residues. V was cut by 3 bases and J by 0 bases, with 10 bases left in between. CDR3 residues: CASSAYGRSGNTIYF. DNA for the CDR3: TGTGCCAGCAGCGCCTATGGTCGCTCTGGAAACACCATATATTTT.

The chain has TRBV11-2 and TRBJ1-4; 7 bases map to TRBD1. With 5 bases clipped from V and 6 bases from J, the junction kept 6 bases outside the gene matches. The CDR3 has 14 residues. CDR1 is SGHAT, CDR2 FQNNGV, per germline. The CDR3 nucleotides read TGTGCCAGCAGCGTAACGACAGGGTATGAAAAACTGTTTTTT. Amino acid sequence: CASSVTTGYEKLFF.

For the CDR3, the DNA is TGTGCCAGCAGTGAAGTTGGGGCAGGGGTAGACACTGAAGCTTTCTTT. Amino acids: CASSEVGAGVDTEAFF. This chain connects TRBV2 to TRBJ1-1; TRBD1 might be the D (6 bases). The CDR3 consists of 16 residues. Deletions cut 1 base from V and 3 bases from J, with 15 bases between. Germline-derived CDR1 and CDR2 are SNHLY and FYNNEI.

The chain links TRBV2 to TRBJ1-1; D gene uncertain. V shed 7 bases and J shed 3 bases, with 15 bases lying between them. The CDR3 runs 14 residues. The germline CDR1 and CDR2 sequences are SNHLY and FYNNEI. Here the CDR3 reads CASIFVMSDTEAFF. As DNA, the CDR3 is TGTGCCAGCATCTTTGTGATGTCGGACACTGAAGCTTTCTTT. The whole variable domain, remainder taken from reference TRBV2 and TRBJ1-1, is EPEVTQTPSHQVTQMGQEVILRCVPISNHLYFYWYRQILGQKVEFLVSFYNNEISEKSEIFDDQFSVERPDGSNFTLKIRSTKLEDSAMYFCASIFVMSDTEAFFGQGTRLTVV.

V and J are TRBV6-5 and TRBJ1-4; the D is unclear. CDR3 length: 14 amino acids. Trimming took off 5 bases at V and 11 bases at J, with 18 bases between the two ends. Germline V gene sequence: CDR1 MNHEY, CDR2 SVGAGI. CDR3 DNA: TGTGCCAGCAGTAATTCCGGAGGAGGGTGGAAACTGTTTTTT. Its translation is CASSNSGGGWKLFF.

Only a few counts were recorded for this clone. In DNA, the CDR3 is TGCGCCAGCAGTCAATCGGAGTCCGGAAGCTCCTACGAGCAGTACTTC. This codes for CASSQSESGSSYEQYF. This chain links TRBV23-1 with TRBJ2-7; no clear D. TRBV23-1 is identified as an open reading frame with a role that is uncertain. The CDR3 has 16 residues. V was clipped by 0 bases and J by 0 bases, with 12 bases between them.

The rearrangement uses TRBV12-3 or TRBV12-4 and TRBJ1-3; D may be TRBD1 (6 bases). CDR3 length: 13 amino acids. Between the trimmed V and J ends, which lost 9 bases and 5 bases, there was a span of 14 bases. The CDR3 DNA follows: TGTGCCAGTCTCCGCAGGGGAAGAAACACCATATATTTT. As protein: CASLRRGRNTIYF.

Worth noting for this clone: This specimen includes other DNA sequences encoding the same CDR3. V gene TRBV29-1 combines with J gene TRBJ1-4, with D perhaps matching TRBD1 (6 bases). The germline gives CDR1 SQVTM, CDR2 ANQGSEA. The ends were cut back, 4 bases at V and 10 bases at J, with 16 bases in the middle. The CDR3 is made up of 13 amino acids. The CDR3 spells CSVATGGSGKLFF. The CDR3 DNA reads as TGCAGCGTTGCGACAGGCGGTTCTGGAAAACTGTTTTTT.

V usage is TRBV25-1 and J usage is TRBJ2-7; possibly TRBD1 for D (6 bases). V dropped 7 bases and J dropped 5 bases, with 18 bases sitting between them. CDR3 length equals 14 residues. CDR1 is MGHDK, CDR2 SYGVNS, per germline. In nucleotides, the CDR3 is TGTGCCAGCAAGGGGGATCTCGGGGCTGACGAGCAGTACTTC. Its translation is CASKGDLGADEQYF.

The chain links TRBV15 to TRBJ2-1; 10 bases agree with TRBD2. Losses at the gene ends were 1 base for V and 8 bases for J; bases not matched to a gene: 8. CDR1 and CDR2 from the germline V gene are LNHNV and YYDKDF (reference sequence). The CDR3 loop spans 16 amino acids. The CDR3 DNA is TGTGCCACCAGCAGAGGAACAGCGGGGGGGCCCGATGAGCAGTTCTTC. Translated, it gives CATSRGTAGGPDEQFF.

The chain recombines TRBV27 with TRBJ1-2, with 7 bases matching TRBD1. The V gene end was trimmed by 5 bases and the J gene end by 5 bases; junction bases not matched to a gene: 8. CDR1 and CDR2 (germline): MNHEY, SMNVEV (reference sequence). This CDR3 region has 14 residues. The CDR3 is CASSTTGAGYGYTF. CDR3 nucleotide sequence: TGTGCCAGCAGTACCACAGGGGCGGGATATGGCTACACCTTC.

This clone was counted a single time. The chain uses TRBV5-1 and TRBJ2-1; 11 bases match TRBD2. The germline V gene has CDR1 SGHRS and CDR2 YFSETQ. The CDR3 totals 16 residues. The V gene end was trimmed by 1 base and the J gene end by 8 bases; junction bases not matched to a gene: 8. The CDR3 region has the DNA TGCGCCAGCAGCTTGAGCCTAGCGGGGGGCTGGGATGAGCAGTTCTTC. This gives the protein CASSLSLAGGWDEQFF. Based on the CDR3 plus reference TRBV5-1 and TRBJ2-1, the full variable domain is KAGVTQTPRYLIKTRGQQVTLSCSPISGHRSVSWYQQTPGQGLQFLFEYFSETQRNKGNFPGRFSGRQFSNSRSEMNVSTLELGDSALYLCASSLSLAGGWDEQFFGPGTRLTVL.

V gene TRBV6-1 combines with J gene TRBJ2-5; 13 bases fit TRBD2. The CDR3 extends over 15 amino acids. The germline V gene has CDR1 MNHNS and CDR2 SASEGT. The V and J ends lost 2 bases and 4 bases, in that order; junction bases with no gene match: 1. The CDR3 sequence is CASSETSGGAETQYF. In DNA, the CDR3 is TGTGCCAGCAGTGAAACTAGCGGGGGGGCAGAGACCCAGTACTTC.

The chain uses TRBV5-1 and TRBJ1-1, with D tentatively TRBD1 (6 bases). CDR1 is SGHRS and CDR2 is YFSETQ in the germline V gene. With 0 bases removed from V and 11 bases from J, the gap between germline ends came to 11 bases. The CDR3 has 12 residues. CDR3 nucleotide sequence: TGCGCCAGCAGCTTGGACAGGGAGATGGCTTTCTTT. It translates to CASSLDREMAFF.

The rearrangement links TRBV12-5 to TRBJ1-5, with a tentative D call TRBD1 (6 bases). V gave up 4 bases and J gave up 1 base, with 14 bases separating them. Germline-derived CDR1 and CDR2 are LGHNT and FRNRAP. The CDR3 runs to 16 residues. CDR3 coding DNA: TGTGCTAGTGGTTCCCGGACAGCCCAGAGCAATCAGCCCCAGCATTTT. It yields the protein CASGSRTAQSNQPQHF.

The V gene is TRBV11-2, the J gene TRBJ2-7; D is uncertain. CDR1 and CDR2 (germline): SGHAT, FQNNGV. Between the trimmed V and J ends, which lost 5 bases and 1 base, there was a span of 6 bases. This CDR3 comprises 12 residues. DNA for the CDR3: TGTGCCAGCAGCGAGGCTTCCTACGAGCAGTACTTC. This translates into CASSEASYEQYF.

This chain links TRBV20-1 with TRBJ2-7; D gene unclear. The CDR3 loop spans 10 amino acids. Trimming took off 3 bases at V and 8 bases at J, with 8 bases between the two ends. Germline CDR1 DFQATT, CDR2 SNEGSKA (reference sequence). CDR3 amino acids: CSASGGQQYF. The DNA for the CDR3 is TGCAGTGCTAGTGGTGGGCAGCAGTACTTC.

The chain carries TRBV9 and TRBJ2-3, with 10 bases aligning to TRBD1. CDR1 and CDR2 from the germline V gene are SGDLS and YYNGEE. The CDR3 extends over 18 amino acids. V trimming: 3 bases; J trimming: 1 base; junction bases outside the gene matches: 11. The CDR3 DNA reads TGTGCCAGCAGCGCTGGACAGGGGGATATAACTCGCACAGATACGCAGTATTTT. Residues: CASSAGQGDITRTDTQYF.

V and J are TRBV6-1 and TRBJ1-5; D may be TRBD1 (6 bases). Germline V gene lookup returns CDR1 MNHNS and CDR2 SASEGT. This CDR3 is built from 20 residues. Trimming pared 3 bases from V and 0 bases from J, leaving 24 bases between. The CDR3 loop reads CASSDLIVSDSGYSNQPQHF. In nucleotides, the CDR3 is TGTGCCAGCAGTGACCTAATTGTCTCGGACAGTGGGTATAGCAATCAGCCCCAGCATTTT.

The chain combines TRBV7-3 with TRBJ2-7, with D hard to call. The CDR3 has 13 residues. The germline CDR1 and CDR2 sequences are SGHTA and FQGTGA. V lost 3 bases to trimming and J lost 3 bases, with 9 bases between them. CDR3 in amino acids: CASSFNRDYEQYF. As DNA, the CDR3 is TGTGCCAGCAGCTTCAACAGAGACTACGAGCAGTACTTC.

This rearrangement joins TRBV6-5 to TRBJ1-1, with D tentatively TRBD1 (5 bases). Trimming took off 8 bases at V and 2 bases at J, with 18 bases between the two ends. The CDR3 is 15 amino acids. Germline lookup yields CDR1 MNHEY and CDR2 SVGAGI. The CDR3 is CASPPWGGFNTEAFF. The CDR3 bases are TGTGCCAGCCCTCCCTGGGGGGGGTTCAACACTGAAGCTTTCTTT.

The chain combines TRBV18 with TRBJ1-6; 9 bases match TRBD1. The V gene end was trimmed by 5 bases and the J gene end by 10 bases; junction bases not matched to a gene: 9. There are 15 residues in the CDR3. Germline V gene lookup returns CDR1 KGHSH and CDR2 LQKENI. The CDR3 bases are TGTGCCAGCTCAGCTATGGACAGGGGAAGGTCACCCCTCCACTTT. Protein product: CASSAMDRGRSPLHF.

This chain links TRBV3-1 (or the pseudogene TRBV3-2) with TRBJ2-7; 9 positions match TRBD2. The CDR3 loop spans 16 amino acids. V dropped 2 bases and J dropped 3; count of bases not matched to a gene: 8. Looked up from germline, CDR1 is LGHDT and CDR2 is YNNKEL (reference sequence). The CDR3 is CASSQRSGGPHYEQYF. The CDR3 DNA is TGTGCCAGCAGCCAACGAAGCGGGGGGCCTCACTACGAGCAGTACTTC.

This clone has only one observation. The chain couples TRBV5-1 to TRBJ1-1; TRBD1 might be the D (5 bases). Trimming stripped 7 bases from V and 0 bases from J, with 13 bases between. Germline V gene sequence: CDR1 SGHRS, CDR2 YFSETQ. The CDR3 covers 14 residues. CDR3 DNA: TGCGCCAGCGGGCGGGACGGCATGAACACTGAAGCTTTCTTT. Protein sequence: CASGRDGMNTEAFF.

V gene TRBV27 combines with J gene TRBJ2-3; tentative D call: TRBD1 (5 bases). The CDR3 extends over 15 amino acids. CDR1 and CDR2 (germline): MNHEY, SMNVEV (reference sequence). The ends were cut back, 8 bases at V and 4 bases at J, with 19 bases in the middle. The CDR3: CASSNLRVRADTQYF. The CDR3 DNA reads TGTGCCAGCTCGAACCTCAGGGTTCGGGCAGATACGCAGTATTTT.

The chain links TRBV7-9 to TRBJ2-7; D ambiguous. The V gene lost 5 bases and the J gene lost 3 bases, with 8 bases spanning the gap. The CDR3 has 12 amino acids. Germline loops: CDR1 SEHNR, CDR2 FQNEAQ (reference sequence). CDR3 bases: TGTGCCAGCAGCCCTCACATCTACGAGCAGTACTTC. Its protein product is CASSPHIYEQYF. The whole variable domain, filled in from reference TRBV7-9 and TRBJ2-7, reads DTGVSQNPRHKITKRGQNVTFRCDPISEHNRLYWYRQTLGQGPEFLTYFQNEAQLEKSRLLSDRFSAERPKGSFSTLEIQRTEQGDSAMYLCASSPHIYEQYFGPGTRLTVT.